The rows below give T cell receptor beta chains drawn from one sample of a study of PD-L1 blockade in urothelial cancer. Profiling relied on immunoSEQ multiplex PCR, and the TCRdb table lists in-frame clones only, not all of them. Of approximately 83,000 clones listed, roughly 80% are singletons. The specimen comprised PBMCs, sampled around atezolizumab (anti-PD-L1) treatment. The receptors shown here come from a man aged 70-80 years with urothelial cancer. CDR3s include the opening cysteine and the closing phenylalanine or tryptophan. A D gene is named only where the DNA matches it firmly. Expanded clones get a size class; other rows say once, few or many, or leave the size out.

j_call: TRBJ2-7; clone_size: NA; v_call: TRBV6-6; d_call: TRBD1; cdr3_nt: TGTGCCAGCAGTCCCACAGGGGGAACCTACGAGCAGTACTTC; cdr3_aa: CASSPTGGTYEQYF
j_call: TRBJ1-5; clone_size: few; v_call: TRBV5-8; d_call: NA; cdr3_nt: TGTGCCAGCAGCCCTGACCTGGCAGGGGCTCAGCCCCAGCATTTT; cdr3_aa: CASSPDLAGAQPQHF
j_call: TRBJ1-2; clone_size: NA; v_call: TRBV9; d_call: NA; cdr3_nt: TGTGCCAGCAGCGTAGGCGCAGGGGAGGGCTACACCTTC; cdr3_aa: CASSVGAGEGYTF
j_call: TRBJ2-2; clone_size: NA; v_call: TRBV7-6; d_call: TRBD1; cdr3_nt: TGTGCCAGCAGCTTAGTCGGGACAGGGGTGAGCACCGGGGAGCTGTTTTTT; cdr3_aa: CASSLVGTGVSTGELFF
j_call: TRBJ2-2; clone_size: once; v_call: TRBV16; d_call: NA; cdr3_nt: TGTGCCAGCACCCCAGGGGACACGAACACCGGGGAGCTGTTTTTT; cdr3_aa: CASTPGDTNTGELFF
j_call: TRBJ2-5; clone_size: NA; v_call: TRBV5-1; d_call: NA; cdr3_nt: TGCGCCAGCAGCTTCCGGGGTAGGCAAGAGACCCAGTACTTC; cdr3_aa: CASSFRGRQETQYF
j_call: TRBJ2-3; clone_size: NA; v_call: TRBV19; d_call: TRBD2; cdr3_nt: TGTGCCACCCGGACTAGCGGGACGAGTAGCACAGATACGCAGTATTTT; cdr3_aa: CATRTSGTSSTDTQYF
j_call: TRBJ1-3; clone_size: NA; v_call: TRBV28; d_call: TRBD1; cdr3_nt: TGTGCCAGCAGGCACGGAGGACAGGATAGAAACACCATATATTTT; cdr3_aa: CASRHGGQDRNTIYF
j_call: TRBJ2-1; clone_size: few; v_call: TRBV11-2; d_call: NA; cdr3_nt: TGTGCCAGCAGCTCCCTGACTAGGGAGCAGTTCTTC; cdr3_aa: CASSSLTREQFF
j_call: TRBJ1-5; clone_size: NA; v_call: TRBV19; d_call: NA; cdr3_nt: TGTGCCAGTAGTATGTCGGGAGGCAATCAGCCCCAGCATTTT; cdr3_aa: CASSMSGGNQPQHF
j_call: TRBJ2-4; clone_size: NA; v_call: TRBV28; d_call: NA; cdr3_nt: TGTGCCAGCAGTGAGGGACTTCCCAGGAACATTCAGTACTTC; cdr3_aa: CASSEGLPRNIQYF
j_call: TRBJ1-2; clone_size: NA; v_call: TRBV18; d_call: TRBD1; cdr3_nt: TGTGCCAGCTCACCGGCCCAGAGGGGGCTGGACTATGGCTACACCTTC; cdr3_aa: CASSPAQRGLDYGYTF
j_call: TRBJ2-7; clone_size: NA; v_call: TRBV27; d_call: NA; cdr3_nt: TGTGCCAGCGGAGGACTCCGCGGAACCTACGAGCAGTACTTC; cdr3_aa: CASGGLRGTYEQYF
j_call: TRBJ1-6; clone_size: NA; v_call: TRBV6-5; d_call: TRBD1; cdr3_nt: TGTGCCAGCAGTCCGACAGGGTTTAATTCACCCCTCCACTTT; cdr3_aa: CASSPTGFNSPLHF
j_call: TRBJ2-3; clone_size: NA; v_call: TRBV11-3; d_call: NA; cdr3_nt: TGTGCCAGCAGCTTAGTCCTCGGGGATACGCAGTATTTT; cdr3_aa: CASSLVLGDTQYF
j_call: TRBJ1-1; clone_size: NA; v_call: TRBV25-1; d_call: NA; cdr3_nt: TGTGCCAGCAGCGCGGCGGGGTGGGCTGAAGCTTTCTTT; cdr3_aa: CASSAAGWAEAFF
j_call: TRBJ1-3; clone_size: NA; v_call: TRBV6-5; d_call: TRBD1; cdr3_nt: TGTGCCAGCAGTTCCCCCCGGACAGGCTCTGGAAACACCATATATTTT; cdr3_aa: CASSSPRTGSGNTIYF
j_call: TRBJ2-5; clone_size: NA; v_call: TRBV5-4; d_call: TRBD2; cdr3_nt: TGTGCCAGCAGCGTACTAGCGGGAGATGACCAAGAGACCCAGTACTTC; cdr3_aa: CASSVLAGDDQETQYF
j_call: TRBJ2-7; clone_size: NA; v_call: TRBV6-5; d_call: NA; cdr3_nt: TGTGCCAGCAGCTTAGGGGACACTACCCCCTACGAGCAGTACTTC; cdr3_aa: CASSLGDTTPYEQYF
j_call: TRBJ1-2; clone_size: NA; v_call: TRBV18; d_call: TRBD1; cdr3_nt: TGTGCCAGCTCACCACCGACAGGGGATCACTATGGCTACACCTTC; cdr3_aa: CASSPPTGDHYGYTF
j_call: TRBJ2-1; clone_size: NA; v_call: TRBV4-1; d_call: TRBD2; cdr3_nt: TGCGCCAGCAGCCAGGGAGCGGGGAGCTCCTACAATGAGCAGTTCTTC; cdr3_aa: CASSQGAGSSYNEQFF
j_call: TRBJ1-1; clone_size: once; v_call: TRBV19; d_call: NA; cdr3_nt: TGTGCCAGTAGGCCGTGGGGGGGGAACACTGAAGCTTTCTTT; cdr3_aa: CASRPWGGNTEAFF
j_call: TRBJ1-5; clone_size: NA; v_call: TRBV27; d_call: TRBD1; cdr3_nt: TGTGCCAGCAGGTCCGGGACAGCGTTCAATCAGCCCCAGCATTTT; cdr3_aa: CASRSGTAFNQPQHF
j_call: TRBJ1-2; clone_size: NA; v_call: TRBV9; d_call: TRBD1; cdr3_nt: TGTGCCAGCACCCAGACAGGGTTCGGGGGTGGCTACACCTTC; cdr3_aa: CASTQTGFGGGYTF